Below, 17 T cell receptor beta chains from the same sample are listed, as sequenced in a study of CD4 and CD8 cells across lung adenocarcinoma regions. TCRdb processed the PCR reads anew with MiXCR; each CDR3 protein has one entry. The sample contains 4,500 to 6,500 distinct CDR3 sequences, around 62% of which appear only once. Material for sequencing was CD4+ T cells from the center of a lung tumor. These receptor sequences come from a female donor with lung adenocarcinoma. The CD4 and CD8 labels of this study may be unreliable.

The gene calls are TRBV6-1 and TRBJ2-5; 11 nucleotides align to TRBD2. The V gene's germline CDR1 is MNHNS and CDR2 SASEGT. The CDR3 has 14 amino acids. V shed 8 bases and J 1 base; nucleotides not matched to a gene: 3. The CDR3 loop is CASGGLAGQETQYF. In DNA form, the CDR3 reads TGTGCCAGCGGAGGACTAGCGGGCCAAGAGACCCAGTACTTC.

This clonotype was seen a few times. The chain couples TRBV12-3 or TRBV12-4 to TRBJ2-5; no clear D. The length of the CDR3 is 12 residues. Deletions cut 3 bases from V and 7 bases from J, with 9 bases between. CDR3 nucleotide sequence: TGTGCCAGCAGTTTCCATTCGGGGACCCAGTACTTC. Translating gives CASSFHSGTQYF.

The sample holds a few counts of this clonotype. The V and J genes are TRBV6-1 and TRBJ2-3, with 14 bases fitting TRBD2. The CDR3 has 15 residues. The germline gives CDR1 MNHNS, CDR2 SASEGT. V was clipped by 4 bases and J by 4 bases; unmatched bases: 1. The CDR3 nucleotides are TGTGCCAGCAGTGGACTAGCGGGGGGGCCAGATACGCAGTATTTT. Its protein product is CASSGLAGGPDTQYF.

By share, this clonotype counts as medium-sized. The chain employs TRBV6-1 and TRBJ2-2; D remains unclear. The CDR3 consists of 13 residues. Germline CDR1 MNHNS, CDR2 SASEGT. Trimming left V 2 bases short and J 8 bases short, with 9 bases between. The CDR3 region has the DNA TGTGCCAGCAGTGAACCCCGGCTGGGGGAGCTGTTTTTT. Translated, it gives CASSEPRLGELFF.

This rearrangement joins TRBV4-1 to TRBJ1-2; D gene ambiguous. The V gene lost 1 base and the J gene lost 1 base, with 13 bases spanning the gap. From germline, CDR1 is MGHRA and CDR2 YSYEKL. The CDR3 contains 16 residues. CDR3 nucleotide sequence: TGCGCCAGCAGCCAAGTTAGGTCAACAAATAACTATGGCTACACCTTC. It codes for CASSQVRSTNNYGYTF.

This clonotype was recorded a few times. The chain joins TRBV6-1 to TRBJ2-3, with D possibly being TRBD2 (6 bases). V lost 8 bases to trimming and J lost 1 base, with 10 bases between them. CDR3 length: 13 amino acids. Germline V gene sequence: CDR1 MNHNS, CDR2 SASEGT. The CDR3 nucleotides are TGTGCCAGCCGCGCTAGCGGCACAGATACGCAGTATTTT. As protein: CASRASGTDTQYF.

This chain joins TRBV11-1 and TRBJ2-5; D not resolved. The DNA end favors TRBJ2-7, so the J call may be wrong. Per the germline V gene, CDR1 is SGHAT and CDR2 is FQDESV (reference sequence). The CDR3 is made up of 14 amino acids. The CDR3: CASSLAGTAHEQYF. In DNA, the CDR3 is TGTGCCAGCAGCTTAGCGGGAACTGCCCACGAGCAGTACTTC.

Details on this clonotype: Relative to the germline gene, one junction end is altered; a read error may explain this. The gene calls are TRBV5-3 and TRBJ2-3, with a tentative D call TRBD2 (6 bases). TRBV5-3 is an open reading frame whose function is uncertain. The CDR3 loop spans 15 amino acids. CDR3 amino acids: CCAGYAGRSPDTQYF. CDR3 DNA sequence: TGTTGCGCGGGCTACGCGGGACGAAGCCCAGATACCCAGTACTTT.

The chain carries TRBV11-3 and TRBJ2-1; D is possibly TRBD2 (6 bases). Gene TRBJ2-5 matches the end of the DNA better, so the J call may be wrong. CDR1 and CDR2 (germline): SGHNT, YENEEA. This CDR3 comprises 13 residues. The CDR3 sequence: CASSSPGLETQYF. The CDR3 region has the DNA TGTGCCAGCAGCTCCCCGGGACTAGAGACCCAGTACTTC.

The V and J genes are TRBV6-1 and TRBJ2-1, with 7 positions matching TRBD1. Near its end, the DNA agrees better with TRBJ2-7, so the J call may be wrong. The CDR3 covers 13 residues. Germline V lookup: CDR1 MNHNS, CDR2 SASEGT. For the CDR3, the DNA is TGTGCCAGCAGTGTCCGACAGGGCTACGAGCAGTACTTC. Protein sequence: CASSVRQGYEQYF.

The chain combines TRBV7-6 with TRBJ2-3; no reliable D call. The germline V and J ends were trimmed by 1 base and 10 bases, with 18 bases remaining between them. This CDR3 has 15 amino acids. Germline-derived CDR1 and CDR2 are SGHVS and FNYEAQ. The CDR3 reads CASSLVRAHGSAQYF. The CDR3 nucleotides read TGTGCCAGCAGCTTAGTTCGAGCACATGGTTCGGCGCAGTATTTT.

Notes on this clonotype: The junction shows a germline mismatch at one end, possibly a read error. V gene TRBV7-2 combines with J gene TRBJ2-3; 7 bases are a match to TRBD1. Per germline, CDR1 SGHTA and CDR2 FQGNSA. CDR3 length equals 16 residues. CDR3 DNA sequence: TGTGCCAGCAGGGCCCGAGGGGGCGGTGACCAAGATACGCAGTACTTT. Protein sequence: CASRARGGGDQDTQYF.

The V call is TRBV7-2, the J call TRBJ2-1; D may be TRBD1 (5 bases). The end of the DNA is better explained by TRBJ2-2, so the J call may be wrong. Germline CDR1 SGHTA, CDR2 FQGNSA. The CDR3 covers 13 residues. CDR3 coding DNA: TGTGCCAGCAGCTTAAGAGACAGAATTGACCTGTTTTTT. Encoded protein: CASSLRDRIDLFF.

The chain has TRBV6-1 and TRBJ2-3, with D hard to call. The V gene lost 8 bases and the J gene lost 5 bases, with 8 bases spanning the gap. CDR1 is MNHNS and CDR2 is SASEGT in the germline V gene. This CDR3 has 11 residues. CDR3 coding DNA: TGTGCCAGCCTATGGGTAGATACGCAGTATTTT. Translated, it gives CASLWVDTQYF.

The chain has TRBV6-1 and TRBJ2-4; 10 positions agree with TRBD1. This CDR3 comprises 16 residues. Germline CDR1 MNHNS, CDR2 SASEGT. V lost 7 bases, J lost 1 base, and 7 bases stayed unmatched. The CDR3 DNA reads TGTGCCAGCATTGCCCGGGACAGGGGTGCCAAAAACATTCAGTACTTC. This codes for CASIARDRGAKNIQYF.

Points on this clonotype: One end of the junction varies from germline; a read error may be responsible. The chain is built from TRBV25-1 and TRBJ2-5; TRBD2 aligns across 8 bases. CDR3 length equals 16 residues. From germline, CDR1 is MGHDK and CDR2 SYGVNS. The chain's CDR3 is CASAGGRGPAKETQYF. Here the CDR3 DNA reads TGTGCCAGCGCGGGGGGACGGGGACCAGCCAAAGAGACGCAGTATTTC. Using reference TRBV25-1 and TRBJ2-5 for the parts outside the CDR3, the full variable domain is EADIYQTPRYLVIGTGKKITLECSQTMGHDKMYWYQQDPGMELHLIHYSYGVNSTEKGDLSSESTVSRIRTEHFPLTLESARPSHTSQYLCASAGGRGPAKETQYFGPGTRLLVL.

This clonotype was seen more than once but under ten times. The chain links TRBV3-1 to TRBJ1-1; no definite D call. CDR1 is LGHDT, CDR2 YNNKEL, per germline (reference sequence). CDR3 size: 13 residues. V gave up 1 base and J gave up 2 bases, with 5 bases separating them. In nucleotides, the CDR3 is TGTGCCAGCAGCCAAGGACAAAACACTGAAGCTTTCTTT. Its translation: CASSQGQNTEAFF.